The entry below describes one TCR beta chain. This sample is drawn from a study of blood T cell repertoires in COVID-19. Study-level background: Specimens from acute and convalescent COVID-19 originated in the United States, Italy and Spain. Sources were T cells, B-cell-depleted T cells, or PBMCs; the material itself was cDNA or gDNA.

The Seattle patients joined while their infection was active and were tracked longitudinally afterward. Under the authors' procedure: Reference gene primer amplification gave nucleated cell count estimates. Data came from immunoSEQ multiplex PCR; TCRdb stores just in-frame clones and leaves some out. V, J and clone size derive from that table, while D and trimming were established from the DNA sequence. This sample has 300,000 to 400,000 clones, with 85% to 90% found just once. Germline CDR1 SGHRS, CDR2 YFSETQ. With 5 bases clipped from V and 4 bases from J, the junction kept 5 bases outside the gene matches. The CDR3 runs 13 residues.

The chain has TRBV5-1 and TRBJ1-1; 7 bases agree with TRBD1. This clonotype was sampled from a woman in her 30s with COVID-19, enrolled during active disease. The sequenced material came from peripheral blood. CDR3 amino acids: CASSSGGFTEAFF. In DNA form, the CDR3 reads TGCGCCAGCAGTTCAGGGGGATTCACTGAAGCTTTCTTT.